What follows are 26 T cell receptor beta chains derived from one specimen sequenced in a study of long-term antiretroviral therapy in people with HIV. Runs used v3.0 of the immunoSEQ assay and were done at survey level. Clones were sequenced by immunoSEQ multiplex PCR, and TCRdb holds only the in-frame ones, with some missing. The sample records around 12,000 clones, around 77% being singletons. This material consisted of unsorted PBMCs, taken 0.5 years before starting antiretroviral therapy. These receptors came from a woman between 35 and 50 years old with HIV.

DNA of the CDR3: TGTGCCAGCAGCTTGACCGCCTCCTCTGATGCGCAGTATTTT. Protein sequence: CASSLTASSDAQYF. V gene TRBV11-3 combines with J gene TRBJ2-3; D call uncertain. In germline, CDR1 is SGHNT, CDR2 YENEEA. This CDR3 has 14 amino acids. Trimming left V 3 bases short and J 10 bases short, with 17 bases between.

The chain employs TRBV2 and TRBJ2-1; 11 positions agree with TRBD2. The CDR3 has 15 residues. The V segment lost 8 bases and the J segment 3 bases; nucleotides outside the gene matches: 6. Germline loops: CDR1 SNHLY, CDR2 FYNNEI. The CDR3 DNA sequence: TGTGCCAGCGGCCTGGGACTAGCGGACTACAATGAGCAGTTCTTC. It translates to CASGLGLADYNEQFF.

V usage is TRBV11-2 and J usage is TRBJ2-5; TRBD1 agrees at 7 bases. V was pared by 5 bases and J by 2 bases, with 5 bases of the junction left unmatched. Germline V gives CDR1 SGHAT, CDR2 FQNNGV. The CDR3 loop spans 14 amino acids. CDR3 amino acids: CASSIGQEQETQYF. The CDR3 coding sequence is TGTGCCAGCAGCATCGGACAGGAACAAGAGACCCAGTACTTC.

The chain employs TRBV5-6 and TRBJ1-1; tentatively, D is TRBD1 (5 bases). Trimming stripped 5 bases from V and 5 bases from J, with 13 bases between. The germline CDR1 and CDR2 sequences are SGHDT and YYEEEE. The CDR3 is 13 residues long. This CDR3 reads CASRRPRGTEAFF. CDR3 DNA sequence: TGTGCCAGCAGGCGACCCCGGGGGACTGAAGCTTTCTTT.

The chain employs TRBV7-9 and TRBJ1-5; D gene uncertain. CDR1 and CDR2 (germline): SEHNR, FQNEAQ (reference sequence). The CDR3 is 14 amino acids. V shed 5 bases and J shed 4 bases, with 12 bases lying between them. CDR3 loop: CASSLGVGNQPQHF. CDR3 bases: TGTGCCAGCAGCCTTGGAGTGGGTAATCAGCCCCAGCATTTT.

The chain uses TRBV9 and TRBJ2-2, with TRBD2 matching over 9 bases. J gave up 5 bases and V 2 bases, and 7 bases lay outside the gene matches. Germline V gene data show CDR1 as SGDLS and CDR2 as YYNGEE. The CDR3 runs to 16 residues. In DNA form, the CDR3 reads TGTGCCAGCAGCGTTTCTGGCGGGAGGGTAACCGGGGAGCTGTTTTTT. It specifies CASSVSGGRVTGELFF. Based on the CDR3 plus reference TRBV9 and TRBJ2-2, the full variable domain is DSGVTQTPKHLITATGQRVTLRCSPRSGDLSVYWYQQSLDQGLQFLIQYYNGEERAKGNILERFSAQQFPDLHSELNLSSLELGDSALYFCASSVSGGRVTGELFFGEGSRLTVL.

This clone appeared a few times. This chain joins TRBV2 and TRBJ2-7; TRBD2 is a possible D gene (5 bases). CDR3 length equals 13 residues. V gave up 3 bases and J gave up 5 bases, with 11 bases separating them. The germline V gene encodes CDR1 SNHLY and CDR2 FYNNEI. For the CDR3, the DNA is TGTGCCAGCAGTGACGGGGATTCCCACGAGCAGTACTTC. It encodes CASSDGDSHEQYF.

J is TRBJ2-1 and V is TRBV7-8; a weak D match, TRBD1 (5 bases). Trimming left V 6 bases short and J 1 base short, with 13 bases between. Germline V gene lookup returns CDR1 SGHVS and CDR2 FQNEAQ. The CDR3 runs to 15 residues. The CDR3 is CASSDQGISYNEQFF. CDR3 nucleotides: TGTGCCAGCAGTGATCAGGGTATTTCCTACAATGAGCAGTTCTTC.

This chain uses TRBV11-3 with TRBJ2-7, with 13 bases identical to TRBD2. J gave up 2 bases and V 4 bases, and 2 bases lay outside the gene matches. CDR1 is SGHNT, CDR2 YENEEA, per germline. CDR3 length: 15 residues. CDR3 amino acids: CASSSGLAGAYEQYF. For the CDR3, the DNA is TGTGCCAGCAGCTCAGGACTAGCGGGGGCCTACGAGCAGTACTTC.

The chain joins TRBV7-2 to TRBJ1-6, with 7 bases lining up with TRBD1. The CDR3 is 17 residues long. The junction had 11 bases not matched to a gene; V was cut back by 5 bases and J by 4 bases. Germline V gene sequence: CDR1 SGHTA, CDR2 FQGNSA. The CDR3 reads CASSGRRTGEYNSPLHF. CDR3 DNA sequence: TGTGCCAGCAGCGGCCGCAGAACAGGGGAATATAATTCACCCCTCCACTTT.

The J gene is TRBJ1-1, the V gene TRBV27; D might be TRBD1 (5 bases). Germline values: CDR1 MNHEY, CDR2 SMNVEV (reference sequence). This CDR3 is built from 14 residues. V lost 8 bases to trimming and J lost 9 bases, with 22 bases between them. DNA of the CDR3: TGTGCCAGCTCACGCACAGGTTATAGCCCACAAGCTTTCTTT. It encodes CASSRTGYSPQAFF.

The V and J genes are TRBV19 and TRBJ1-1; TRBD1 aligns across 9 bases. The CDR3 is 14 amino acids. Per the germline V gene, CDR1 is LNHDA and CDR2 is SQIVND (reference sequence). J lost 4 bases, V lost 5 bases, and 5 bases had no gene match. Here the CDR3 DNA reads TGTGCCAGTAGTCGACAGGGGGGTTCCACTGAAGCTTTCTTT. Translating it yields CASSRQGGSTEAFF.

The chain links TRBV30 to TRBJ2-7, with 7 bases matching TRBD2. CDR1 and CDR2 from the germline V gene are GTSNPN and SVGIG (reference sequence). The J segment lost 7 bases and the V segment lost 1 base, leaving 1 base of the junction unmatched. This CDR3 has 11 amino acids. The CDR3 reads CAWSDGGEQYF. In DNA, the CDR3 is TGTGCCTGGAGTGACGGGGGGGAGCAGTACTTC.

This sequence joins TRBV5-5 and TRBJ1-2, with unresolved D. V lost 4 bases, J lost 2 bases, and 6 bases lay in between. Germline CDR1 is SGHKS and CDR2 is YYEKEE (reference sequence). This CDR3 spans 12 amino acids. The DNA for the CDR3 is TGTGCCAGCAGCCCAGACAACTATGGCTACACCTTC. This translates into CASSPDNYGYTF.

This clone was counted only a few times. CDR3 nucleotides: TGTGCCAGCAGTTATGGTGGCGGGGATGGCTACACCTTC. Protein: CASSYGGGDGYTF. V and J are TRBV6-5 and TRBJ1-2; D not resolved. The CDR3 has 13 residues. Trimming stripped 3 bases from V and 6 bases from J, with 11 bases between. The germline gives CDR1 MNHEY, CDR2 SVGAGI.

The J gene is TRBJ2-7, the V gene TRBV7-9, with 8 bases matching TRBD2. After removal of 4 bases from V and 5 bases from J, the junction contained 7 bases not matched to a gene. CDR3 length equals 14 residues. Germline values: CDR1 SEHNR, CDR2 FQNEAQ (reference sequence). The CDR3 DNA follows: TGTGCCAGCAGCTCACCGGGACTAGAGGACGAGCAGTACTTC. The encoded protein is CASSSPGLEDEQYF.

The chain couples TRBV27 to TRBJ2-5; 7 nucleotides align to TRBD1. V dropped 4 bases and J dropped 1; count of bases not matched to a gene: 9. Germline V gives CDR1 MNHEY, CDR2 SMNVEV (reference sequence). This CDR3 has 16 residues. The CDR3 spells CASSSLTGAFQETQYF. DNA of the CDR3: TGTGCCAGCAGTTCCCTCACAGGGGCGTTCCAAGAGACCCAGTACTTC.

The chain employs TRBV6-5 and TRBJ2-1; 10 bases line up with TRBD2. Germline V gene lookup returns CDR1 MNHEY and CDR2 SVGAGI. V dropped 8 bases and J dropped 4; count of bases not matched to a gene: 8. This CDR3 has 15 amino acids. CDR3 in amino acids: CASGQGLATYNEQFF. CDR3 sequence (DNA): TGTGCCAGCGGCCAGGGACTAGCGACTTACAATGAGCAGTTCTTC.

The rearrangement uses TRBV7-2 and TRBJ2-5; 7 nucleotides agree with TRBD1. The CDR3 length is 13 residues. The ends lost 4 bases at V and 3 bases at J; junction bases unmatched: 2. Germline loops: CDR1 SGHTA, CDR2 FQGNSA. DNA of the CDR3: TGTGCCAGCAGCTCTGACAGGGAAGAGACCCAGTACTTC. The encoded protein is CASSSDREETQYF.

The chain couples TRBV7-9 to TRBJ1-2; no clear D. From germline, CDR1 is SEHNR and CDR2 FQNEAQ (reference sequence). The CDR3 runs to 14 residues. V lost 1 base to trimming and J lost 8 bases, with 14 bases between them. The CDR3 DNA reads TGTGCCAGCAGCTTAGTGTCGGCATCGGGGGGCTACACCTTC. Residues: CASSLVSASGGYTF.

A single count supports this clone. The chain has TRBV5-1 and TRBJ2-1, with TRBD1 matching 9 bases. Per the germline V gene, CDR1 is SGHRS and CDR2 is YFSETQ. V dropped 4 bases and J dropped 6; count of bases not matched to a gene: 14. The CDR3 contains 17 residues. CDR3 DNA sequence: TGCGCCAGCAGCGACCGACCGGGACAGGGCATAATCAATGAGCAGTTCTTC. Translation gives CASSDRPGQGIINEQFF.

The CDR3 protein is CASSFSQGNQPQHF. CDR3 DNA: TGTGCCAGCAGCTTTTCACAGGGGAATCAGCCCCAGCATTTT. The rearrangement uses TRBV5-8 and TRBJ1-5; 7 bases map to TRBD1. V shed 2 bases, J shed 4 bases, and the junction held 3 bases outside the gene matches. CDR1 SGHTS and CDR2 YDEGEE come from the germline V gene. The CDR3 has 14 residues.

The CDR3 is CASSFTGGFGYTF. Written as DNA, the CDR3 is TGTGCCAGCAGCTTTACAGGGGGCTTTGGCTACACCTTC. This sequence joins TRBV14 and TRBJ1-2; 9 nucleotides align to TRBD1. V shed 5 bases and J 7 bases; nucleotides not matched to a gene: 5. CDR3 length: 13 amino acids. Germline CDR1 and CDR2: SGHDN and FVKESK.

This clone was found once. The CDR3 DNA follows: TGTGCCAGCACCTTCACTAGCCGGCCCGGGGAGCTGTTTTTT. Amino acids: CASTFTSRPGELFF. This chain connects TRBV5-4 to TRBJ2-2, with a tentative D call TRBD2 (6 bases). The V gene lost 6 bases and the J gene lost 6 bases, with 15 bases spanning the gap. CDR1 SGHNT and CDR2 YYREEE come from the germline V gene (reference sequence). There are 14 residues in the CDR3.

The rearrangement joins TRBV5-4 to TRBJ1-1, with TRBD1 as a possible D gene (5 bases). Trimming took 2 bases from V and 6 from J, leaving 14 bases between them. In germline, CDR1 is SGHNT, CDR2 YYREEE (reference sequence). The CDR3 is 14 residues long. The chain's CDR3 is CASSLFDRPAEAFF. The CDR3 bases are TGTGCCAGCAGCTTATTCGACAGACCCGCTGAAGCTTTCTTT.

The chain links TRBV11-3 to TRBJ1-1; D unclear. The CDR3 sequence is 14 residues long. V dropped 5 bases and J dropped 0 bases, with 10 bases sitting between them. Looked up from germline, CDR1 is SGHNT and CDR2 is YENEEA. For the CDR3, the DNA is TGTGCCAGCAGCGCCCGCATCATGAACACTGAAGCTTTCTTT. It yields the protein CASSARIMNTEAFF.